Shown below are 32 T cell receptor beta chains from a single sample sequenced in a study of shared clonotypes between healthy human individuals. Produced via immunoSEQ multiplex PCR; TCRdb's table is partial and in-frame only. The sample comprises 180,000 or so clones, 80% to 95% of which are singletons, and around 0.072% rests with the top ten. Sequences were obtained from naive CD4+ T cells sorted from blood. The subset here: CD45RA+ positively selected. The receptors were gathered from a woman aged 30 to 39 in good health.

This chain connects TRBV5-1 to TRBJ2-1; TRBD1 aligns across 7 bases. Germline V gene lookup returns CDR1 SGHRS and CDR2 YFSETQ. V was pared by 0 bases and J by 5 bases, with 5 bases of the junction left unmatched. The CDR3 sequence is 15 residues long. The CDR3: CASSLEGTAHNEQFF. For the CDR3, the DNA is TGCGCCAGCAGCTTGGAAGGGACAGCTCACAATGAGCAGTTCTTC.

The count of this clone is one. The rearrangement joins TRBV21-1 to TRBJ2-7; TRBD1, the D gene given by the table, was not confirmed from the DNA. TRBV21-1 is assigned pseudogene status. This CDR3 comprises 16 residues. The CDR3 DNA reads as TGTGCCAGCAGCACGGGACAGGGGGTAGACTCCTACGAGCAGTACTTC. Amino acid sequence: CASSTGQGVDSYEQYF.

This chain joins TRBV27 and TRBJ2-7; the match to TRBD2 covers 9 bases. Germline V gene sequence: CDR1 MNHEY, CDR2 SMNVEV (reference sequence). The CDR3 length is 15 residues. V dropped 8 bases and J dropped 6; count of bases not matched to a gene: 14. CDR3 residues: CASSRGGSGSSEQYF. CDR3 coding DNA: TGTGCCAGCTCGCGGGGGGGTAGCGGGAGTTCCGAGCAGTACTTC.

The CDR3 region is CASSLMAGNTGELFF. The CDR3 bases are TGTGCCAGCAGTTTAATGGCGGGGAACACCGGGGAGCTGTTTTTT. The rearrangement joins TRBV27 to TRBJ2-2, with a possible D match to TRBD2 (5 bases). Germline V gene data show CDR1 as MNHEY and CDR2 as SMNVEV (reference sequence). CDR3 length: 15 amino acids. With 2 bases removed from V and 1 base from J, the gap between germline ends came to 8 bases.

V is TRBV11-2 and J is TRBJ2-5; 13 bases are shared with TRBD2. CDR1 and CDR2 from the germline V gene are SGHAT and FQNNGV. The CDR3 loop spans 16 amino acids. V gave up 5 bases and J gave up 3 bases; unmatched junction bases: 6. CDR3 bases: TGTGCCAGCAGCCGATGGACTAGCGGGAGAAAAGAGACCCAGTACTTC. Amino acid sequence: CASSRWTSGRKETQYF. Full variable domain (remainder filled in from reference TRBV11-2 and TRBJ2-5): EAGVAQSPRYKIIEKRQSVAFWCNPISGHATLYWYQQILGQGPKLLIQFQNNGVVDDSQLPKDRFSAERLKGVDSTLKIQPAKLEDSAVYLCASSRWTSGRKETQYFGPGTRLLVL.

The rearrangement links TRBV2 to TRBJ1-1, with D possibly matching TRBD1 (5 bases). In germline, CDR1 is SNHLY, CDR2 FYNNEI. The CDR3 consists of 14 residues. Trimming left V 5 bases short and J 5 bases short, with 15 bases between. The DNA for the CDR3 is TGTGCCAGCAGTCGGGACGAAACTTTTACTGAAGCTTTCTTT. This translates into CASSRDETFTEAFF. Full variable domain (outside the CDR3, taken from reference TRBV2 and TRBJ1-1): EPEVTQTPSHQVTQMGQEVILRCVPISNHLYFYWYRQILGQKVEFLVSFYNNEISEKSEIFDDQFSVERPDGSNFTLKIRSTKLEDSAMYFCASSRDETFTEAFFGQGTRLTVV.

V usage is TRBV7-2 and J usage is TRBJ2-7, with a weak D call TRBD1 (5 bases). The V gene lost 2 bases and the J gene lost 6 bases, with 14 bases spanning the gap. Germline values: CDR1 SGHTA, CDR2 FQGNSA. The CDR3 length is 14 residues. CDR3 in amino acids: CASSLTQGSREQYF. DNA of the CDR3: TGTGCCAGCAGCTTAACCCAGGGAAGCCGCGAGCAGTACTTC.

The CDR3 here is CASSPRQDLTEAFF. Here the CDR3 DNA reads TGTGCCAGCTCACCCCGACAGGATCTCACTGAAGCTTTCTTT. V usage is TRBV18 and J usage is TRBJ1-1, with a possible D match to TRBD1 (6 bases). V shed 3 bases and J shed 4 bases, with 12 bases lying between them. This CDR3 contains 14 residues. CDR1 KGHSH and CDR2 LQKENI come from the germline V gene.

V usage is TRBV4-2 and J usage is TRBJ2-1; TRBD2 aligns across 8 bases. Trimming removed 0 bases from V and 8 bases from J; junction bases left unmatched: 15. The germline gives CDR1 LGHNA, CDR2 YNFKEQ. The CDR3 contains 18 residues. The CDR3 sequence is CASSQERGVAGGGDEQFF. CDR3 DNA: TGTGCCAGCAGCCAAGAACGGGGGGTCGCGGGAGGAGGGGATGAGCAGTTCTTC.

Comments on this clone: At the DNA level, this CDR3 is encoded by other sequences in the same sample as well. The chain couples TRBV28 to TRBJ2-5; the D gene is possibly TRBD1 (6 bases). The end of the DNA fits TRBJ2-7 better, so the J call may be wrong. The CDR3 sequence is 13 residues long. Germline V gives CDR1 MDHEN, CDR2 SYDVKM. The CDR3 loop reads CASSLTGPYEQYF. Here the CDR3 DNA reads TGTGCCAGCAGTCTCACAGGGCCCTACGAGCAGTACTTC.

The V gene is TRBV18, the J gene TRBJ2-1, with 9 bases identical to TRBD2. The junction had 11 bases not matched to a gene; V was cut back by 0 bases and J by 8 bases. CDR3 length: 17 residues. Germline V gives CDR1 KGHSH, CDR2 LQKENI. The CDR3 sequence is CASSPPTGLAIQDEQFF. CDR3 nucleotide sequence: TGTGCCAGCTCACCACCCACAGGACTAGCGATTCAAGATGAGCAGTTCTTC.

The CDR3 DNA follows: TGCGCCAGCAGCGGGGGGGACAGCACAGATACGCAGTATTTT. Its translation is CASSGGDSTDTQYF. The chain carries TRBV5-1 and TRBJ2-3, with 7 bases matching TRBD2. Germline V gene sequence: CDR1 SGHRS, CDR2 YFSETQ. Losses at the gene ends were 4 bases for V and 0 bases for J; bases not matched to a gene: 2. The length of the CDR3 is 14 residues.

V usage is TRBV5-1 and J usage is TRBJ2-5; the D is unclear. CDR3 length equals 9 residues. The V gene's germline CDR1 is SGHRS and CDR2 YFSETQ. Trimming took off 4 bases at V and 9 bases at J, with 4 bases between the two ends. The DNA for the CDR3 is TGCGCCAGCAGCCCCCCCCAGTACTTC. This gives the protein CASSPPQYF.

This clone appeared once. V and J are TRBV19 and TRBJ1-4, with 7 bases lining up with TRBD1. The CDR3 covers 15 residues. The J segment lost 1 base and the V segment lost 6 bases, leaving 5 bases of the junction unmatched. From germline, CDR1 is LNHDA and CDR2 SQIVND (reference sequence). The chain's CDR3 is CASSDRVGTNEKLFF. The DNA of the CDR3 is TGTGCCAGTAGCGACAGGGTCGGAACTAATGAAAAACTGTTTTTT. Drawing the rest from reference TRBV19 and TRBJ1-4, the complete variable domain is DGGITQSPKYLFRKEGQNVTLSCEQNLNHDAMYWYRQDPGQGLRLIYYSQIVNDFQKGDIAEGYSVSREKKESFPLTVTSAQKNPTAFYLCASSDRVGTNEKLFFGSGTQLSVL.

The chain has TRBV19 and TRBJ2-7, with D perhaps TRBD2 (5 bases). There are 13 residues in the CDR3. V dropped 1 base and J dropped 4 bases, with 8 bases sitting between them. Per the germline V gene, CDR1 is LNHDA and CDR2 is SQIVND (reference sequence). The CDR3: CASSIVWRYEQYF. Written as DNA, the CDR3 is TGTGCCAGTAGTATAGTTTGGAGGTACGAGCAGTACTTC.

This clone appeared once. The chain links TRBV28 to TRBJ2-7; D is undetermined. The V end lost 5 bases, the J end lost 2 bases, and 19 bases lay between the germline ends. The germline gives CDR1 MDHEN, CDR2 SYDVKM. There are 16 residues in the CDR3. CDR3 amino acids: CASSPSPGEATYEQYF. The CDR3 nucleotides are TGTGCCAGCAGTCCCTCCCCTGGAGAGGCGACCTACGAGCAGTACTTC.

The chain couples TRBV7-9 to TRBJ2-5; 14 bases fit TRBD2. The closer fit of TRBJ2-7 to the DNA end suggests the J call may be wrong. The CDR3 spans 15 residues. The germline V gene encodes CDR1 SEHNR and CDR2 FQNEAQ (reference sequence). In DNA, the CDR3 is TGTGCCAGCAGCACTAGGGGACTAGCGGGAGTCGAGCAGTACTTC. Its protein product is CASSTRGLAGVEQYF.

The rearrangement joins TRBV7-2 to TRBJ1-1; D gene uncertain. This CDR3 spans 13 amino acids. V lost 2 bases, J lost 1 base, and 5 bases lay in between. Germline loops: CDR1 SGHTA, CDR2 FQGNSA. The DNA of the CDR3 is TGTGCCAGCAGCTTATCACAGAACACTGAAGCTTTCTTT. Protein: CASSLSQNTEAFF.

The rearrangement joins TRBV23-1 to TRBJ2-7, with D uncertain. TRBV23-1 carries the ORF label, with uncertain function. The CDR3 consists of 16 residues. Trimming removed 2 bases at V and 3 bases at J, with 17 bases between. The chain's CDR3 is CASSQPTLGYYYEQYF. The CDR3, as DNA: TGCGCCAGCAGTCAACCGACACTTGGATATTACTACGAGCAGTACTTC.

This chain connects TRBV18 to TRBJ1-4; 7 nucleotides line up with TRBD1. The CDR3 extends over 15 amino acids. With 1 base clipped from V and 8 bases from J, the junction kept 7 bases outside the gene matches. Germline V gene sequence: CDR1 KGHSH, CDR2 LQKENI. In nucleotides, the CDR3 is TGTGCCAGCTCACCACTCGGGACAGATGGCGAAAAACTGTTTTTT. It encodes CASSPLGTDGEKLFF.

The rearrangement uses TRBV6-5 and TRBJ2-7; TRBD2 aligns across 9 bases. The CDR3 spans 14 residues. V gave up 7 bases and J gave up 5 bases; unmatched junction bases: 9. Looked up from germline, CDR1 is MNHEY and CDR2 is SVGAGI. The CDR3 sequence is CASTSGTSTHEQYF. The CDR3 DNA sequence: TGTGCCAGCACCTCCGGGACTAGCACCCACGAGCAGTACTTC.

The genes are TRBV28 and TRBJ2-7; perhaps D is TRBD1 or TRBD2 (5 bases each). This CDR3 is built from 15 residues. CDR1 MDHEN and CDR2 SYDVKM come from the germline V gene. The V end lost 7 bases, the J end lost 2 bases, and 18 bases lay between the germline ends. In DNA, the CDR3 is TGTGCCAGCAACCGCTCACCTGGGACCACCTACGAGCAGTACTTC. Its translation: CASNRSPGTTYEQYF.

The rearrangement joins TRBV18 to TRBJ2-3, with 7 nucleotides matching TRBD1. There are 16 residues in the CDR3. V shed 3 bases and J 2 bases; nucleotides not matched to a gene: 8. CDR1 and CDR2 from the germline V gene are KGHSH and LQKENI. CDR3 protein: CASSPELQGNTDTQYF. The CDR3 region has the DNA TGTGCCAGCTCACCCGAATTACAGGGGAACACAGATACGCAGTATTTT.

Concerning this clone itself: At the DNA level, this CDR3 is encoded by other sequences in the same sample as well. The chain combines TRBV19 with TRBJ2-7; TRBD1 is a possible D gene (6 bases). The CDR3 loop spans 14 amino acids. V was trimmed by 5 bases and J by 2 bases, leaving 13 bases between them. The germline CDR1 and CDR2 sequences are LNHDA and SQIVND (reference sequence). The chain's CDR3 is CASSAHRDPYEQYF. The CDR3 bases are TGTGCCAGTAGTGCTCACAGGGATCCCTACGAGCAGTACTTC.

This sequence joins TRBV21-1 and TRBJ1-5; TRBD1, as called in the table, went unchecked against the DNA. TRBV21-1 is deemed a pseudogene. The CDR3 is 20 amino acids. CDR3 nucleotides: TGTGCCAGCAGCGTAGAGGGGATTCAATACAGGGAATGTAGCAATCAGCCCCAGCATTTT. Translated: CASSVEGIQYRECSNQPQHF.

The chain uses TRBV6-6 and TRBJ2-5; TRBD2 aligns across 12 bases. The end of the DNA aligns better with TRBJ2-7, so the J call may be wrong. Germline V lookup: CDR1 MNHNY, CDR2 SVGAGI (reference sequence). This CDR3 has 16 amino acids. Written as DNA, the CDR3 is TGTGCCAGCAGTTACCCCGGACTAGCGGGGCGCCACGAGCAGTACTTC. Translating it yields CASSYPGLAGRHEQYF.

V gene TRBV5-1 combines with J gene TRBJ1-5, with no clear D. Per the germline V gene, CDR1 is SGHRS and CDR2 is YFSETQ. The V end was cut by 4 bases, the J end by 0 bases, with 11 bases between. The CDR3 sequence is 15 residues long. The CDR3 DNA sequence: TGCGCCAGCAGCGAGGGCCCAAATAGCAATCAGCCCCAGCATTTT. Protein product: CASSEGPNSNQPQHF.

The chain recombines TRBV5-1 with TRBJ2-6; 7 bases are shared with TRBD1. This CDR3 contains 18 residues. In germline, CDR1 is SGHRS, CDR2 YFSETQ. Trimming at V came to 4 bases and at J to 1 base, leaving 11 bases not matched to a gene. CDR3 sequence: CASSVHLDRLSGANVLTF. CDR3 DNA: TGCGCCAGCAGCGTACATTTGGACAGGCTATCTGGGGCCAACGTCCTGACTTTC.

This clone was picked up one time. The chain carries TRBV5-5 and TRBJ2-7, with TRBD1 as a possible D gene (5 bases). CDR3 length: 15 amino acids. Germline CDR1 and CDR2: SGHKS and YYEKEE (reference sequence). V lost 5 bases and J 5 bases, leaving 20 bases between the germline ends. Here the CDR3 reads CASRWGVTPYDEQYF. The CDR3 DNA reads TGTGCCAGCAGGTGGGGCGTGACCCCCTACGACGAGCAGTACTTC.

The J gene is TRBJ2-5, the V gene TRBV4-2; D may be TRBD2 (5 bases). Germline V gene lookup returns CDR1 LGHNA and CDR2 YNFKEQ. Between the trimmed V and J ends, which lost 0 bases and 4 bases, there was a span of 21 bases. CDR3 length equals 18 residues. CDR3 bases: TGTGCCAGCAGCCAAGAGAGCGATCGGGATTATGCTCGAGAGACCCAGTACTTC. The encoded protein is CASSQESDRDYARETQYF.

V is TRBV18 and J is TRBJ2-5; D is ambiguous. Deletions cut 3 bases from V and 3 bases from J, with 11 bases between. This CDR3 spans 14 amino acids. Germline assignment: CDR1 KGHSH and CDR2 LQKENI. CDR3 amino acids: CASSPPGSEETQYF. Here the CDR3 DNA reads TGTGCCAGCTCACCCCCCGGATCAGAAGAGACCCAGTACTTC.

The J gene is TRBJ2-2, the V gene TRBV21-1; the table's D gene call, TRBD2, was not cross checked with the DNA. TRBV21-1 is termed a pseudogene. CDR3 length: 15 amino acids. CDR3: CASSQGLAGYGELFF. CDR3 coding DNA: TGTGCCAGCAGCCAAGGGCTAGCGGGTTACGGGGAGCTGTTTTTT.